This T cell receptor (beta chain) was sequenced in a study of CD8 T cells in ankylosing spondylitis (dated 2017 in TCRdb). With regard to the full study: The study profiled T cell receptor beta repertoires in healthy donors and ankylosing spondylitis patients to find disease-linked TCR variants. In total, the full study cohort was made up of some 110 healthy donors and roughly 27 ankylosing spondylitis patients. Peripheral blood samples were taken, and synovial fluid was additionally collected from ankylosing spondylitis patients. General conclusions and limits of the study: In peripheral blood, the disease-linked clones were found at relatively low frequencies and had a CD8+ phenotype. Some motif variants were previously reported in synovial fluid and blood of reactive arthritis patients, suggesting common disease-initiation mechanisms. Blood from ankylosing spondylitis patients appeared to be characterized by a TCR beta motif made up of several highly homologous amino acid variants. According to the report, matched synovial fluid samples from ankylosing spondylitis patients were significantly enriched for the disease-linked clones.

V lost 0 bases and J lost 4 bases; the stretch between them is 10 bases long. The CDR3 starts with the cysteine, ends with the phenylalanine, and has 14 residues. Only the CDR3 portion is preserved as DNA: 42 bases, with reading frame beginning at the first base. The CDR1 and CDR2 encoded by the germline V gene are SGHRS and YFSETQ. The run used an Illumina HiSeq 2500. Quantitative 5'-RACE with molecular barcodes was the method used to prepare the TCR beta libraries. On the authors' methods: A new computational method, built on a probabilistic model of VDJ rearrangement, was used to identify disease-linked TCR variants. Clones were called with MiXCR by TCRdb after fastp trimmed the public reads at Q25, and only in-frame beta chains were retained. Each CDR3 protein gets just one entry, which takes the most common genes and DNA from the rows behind it. TCRdb's processing, not the study's, gives the V and J calls here. The sample table records roughly 130,000 distinct CDR3 sequences; about an eighth of these occur just once. The top ten constitute around 3% of the sample.

This clonotype was recorded at least ten times. The clone's antigen remains unknown. Qualities for individual bases were not recorded, and no much larger clone is one base off. This sequence originates from a female donor with ankylosing spondylitis or in good health (not recorded which). The sequencing sample was made of blood, either unsorted or a sorted T cell fraction (not recorded which). This chain joins TRBV5-1 to TRBJ1-1; TRBD1 is perhaps the D gene, given 5 matching bases. The nucleotide sequence is given as TGCGCCAGCAGCTTGGAGGGAGGGACCACTGAAGCTTTCTTT. Translated, it gives CASSLEGGTTEAFF.